The clone carrying this T cell receptor (beta chain) was observed at least ten times. The sample comes from a study of T-cell reconstitution after alpha-beta-depleted transplantation in children. This CDR3 spans 14 amino acids. The V gene's germline CDR1 is DFQATT and CDR2 SNEGSKA (reference sequence). V lost 1 base and J lost 0, with 10 bases in between. Construction of the TCRbeta library involved unique molecular identifiers. TCRdb reprocessed the PCR reads via MiXCR and lists one record per CDR3 protein. Of 190,000 or so distinct CDR3 sequences in the sample, 6.5% to 7.5% were seen once. This clonotype was obtained from a human donor who donated a stem cell graft to a child with Wiskott-Aldrich syndrome. V usage is TRBV20-1 and J usage is TRBJ2-7, with D maybe TRBD2 (6 bases). Sequenced here: PBMCs from the stem cell graft donor, sampled from the stem cell graft. In nucleotides, the CDR3 is TGCAGTGCTAGAGTTACGGGACTCTCCTACGAGCAGTACTTC. Its protein product is CSARVTGLSYEQYF.